These T cell receptor beta chains were read from a single sample in a study of cytomegalovirus exposure and HLA in healthy donors. Generated by immunoSEQ multiplex PCR, the TCRdb table keeps only in-frame clones and is missing some. The repertoire includes over 100,000 clones, approximately 87% of them detected once, and under 6.5% sits in the top ten. The sequenced sample was PBMCs. The receptors here all came from a woman aged 18 to 35 in good health and CMV-seropositive. CDR3s include the opening cysteine and the closing phenylalanine or tryptophan. The order of the fields is D gene, V gene, clone size, J gene, CDR3 protein, CDR3 DNA. A D gene is named only where the DNA matches it firmly. Clone size is shown for a subset of rows, as once, few, many or a class of expanded clone.

d_call: TRBD1
v_call: TRBV18
clone_size: .
j_call: TRBJ2-2
cdr3_aa: CASPKGALTGELFF
cdr3_nt: TGTGCCAGCCCGAAGGGGGCTCTGACCGGGGAGCTGTTTTTT

d_call: TRBD1
v_call: TRBV5-6
clone_size: .
j_call: TRBJ2-2
cdr3_aa: CASSLRPGQGTPGELFF
cdr3_nt: TGTGCCAGCAGCTTGCGACCGGGACAGGGGACCCCCGGGGAGCTGTTTTTT

d_call: TRBD2
v_call: TRBV19
clone_size: .
j_call: TRBJ2-5
cdr3_aa: CASSPRTGGQETQYF
cdr3_nt: TGTGCCAGTAGTCCCCGAACGGGGGGGCAAGAGACCCAGTACTTC

d_call: TRBD1
v_call: TRBV30
clone_size: few
j_call: TRBJ1-2
cdr3_aa: CAWRGRTGWYGYTF
cdr3_nt: TGTGCCTGGAGAGGTCGGACAGGGTGGTATGGCTACACCTTC

d_call: .
v_call: TRBV6-5
clone_size: .
j_call: TRBJ1-1
cdr3_aa: CASSTQGTRTEAFF
cdr3_nt: TGTGCCAGCAGTACACAGGGTACGCGGACTGAAGCTTTCTTT

d_call: TRBD1
v_call: TRBV11-1
clone_size: .
j_call: TRBJ2-7
cdr3_aa: CASSLGPGQGFDEQYF
cdr3_nt: TGTGCCAGCAGCTTGGGACCGGGACAGGGGTTCGACGAGCAGTACTTC

d_call: TRBD1
v_call: TRBV6-6
clone_size: .
j_call: TRBJ2-1
cdr3_aa: CASSYSVTGGGEQFF
cdr3_nt: TGTGCCAGCAGTTACTCGGTGACAGGGGGCGGTGAGCAGTTCTTC

d_call: .
v_call: TRBV28
clone_size: .
j_call: TRBJ1-2
cdr3_aa: CASQNDTNYGYTF
cdr3_nt: TGTGCCAGCCAGAACGATACTAACTATGGCTACACCTTC

d_call: TRBD2
v_call: TRBV5-1
clone_size: .
j_call: TRBJ2-5
cdr3_aa: CASSHPGTSQLAETQYF
cdr3_nt: TGCGCCAGCAGTCATCCCGGGACTAGCCAGTTAGCAGAGACCCAGTACTTC

d_call: TRBD2
v_call: TRBV18
clone_size: .
j_call: TRBJ2-1
cdr3_aa: CASSPGTSGGHGYNEQFF
cdr3_nt: TGTGCCAGCTCACCTGGGACTAGCGGGGGCCATGGATACAATGAGCAGTTCTTC

d_call: TRBD1
v_call: TRBV29-1
clone_size: .
j_call: TRBJ1-1
cdr3_aa: CSVTPGQWAFF
cdr3_nt: TGCAGCGTTACACCGGGACAGTGGGCGTTCTTT

d_call: .
v_call: TRBV5-8
clone_size: .
j_call: TRBJ2-2
cdr3_aa: CASSSGGDTGELFF
cdr3_nt: TGTGCCAGCAGCTCTGGGGGCGACACCGGGGAGCTGTTTTTT

d_call: .
v_call: TRBV2
clone_size: .
j_call: TRBJ2-6
cdr3_aa: CASEEGSGANVLTF
cdr3_nt: TGTGCCAGCGAGGAGGGATCTGGGGCCAACGTCCTGACTTTC

d_call: .
v_call: TRBV6-1
clone_size: .
j_call: TRBJ1-1
cdr3_aa: CASCRDLYTEAFF
cdr3_nt: TGTGCCAGCTGCAGGGATTTGTACACTGAAGCTTTCTTT

d_call: .
v_call: TRBV5-1
clone_size: .
j_call: TRBJ1-1
cdr3_aa: CASGWTENTEAFF
cdr3_nt: TGCGCCAGCGGGTGGACAGAGAACACTGAAGCTTTCTTT

d_call: TRBD1
v_call: TRBV6-1
clone_size: .
j_call: TRBJ2-1
cdr3_aa: CASSEGRTGSPQGVRYNEQFF
cdr3_nt: TGTGCCAGCAGTGAAGGACGGACAGGGTCCCCTCAGGGGGTCCGGTACAATGAGCAGTTCTTC

d_call: .
v_call: TRBV2
clone_size: .
j_call: TRBJ2-3
cdr3_aa: CASRYGGSTDTQYF
cdr3_nt: TGTGCCAGCAGATACGGGGGTTCGACAGATACGCAGTATTTT

d_call: TRBD1
v_call: TRBV2
clone_size: once
j_call: TRBJ1-3
cdr3_aa: CASTRQGYSGNTIYF
cdr3_nt: TGTGCCAGCACCCGACAGGGTTATTCTGGAAACACCATATATTTT

d_call: .
v_call: TRBV30
clone_size: .
j_call: TRBJ1-3
cdr3_aa: CAWSHSGGNTIYF
cdr3_nt: TGTGCCTGGAGTCATTCAGGGGGAAACACCATATATTTT

d_call: .
v_call: TRBV27
clone_size: .
j_call: TRBJ2-5
cdr3_aa: CASSQAPSEQGETQYF
cdr3_nt: TGTGCCAGCAGTCAAGCGCCCTCAGAGCAGGGGGAGACCCAGTACTTC

d_call: .
v_call: TRBV10-1
clone_size: .
j_call: TRBJ2-2
cdr3_aa: CASSGGGQTGELFF
cdr3_nt: TGCGCCAGCAGTGGCGGAGGGCAAACCGGGGAGCTGTTTTTT

d_call: TRBD1
v_call: TRBV4-1
clone_size: .
j_call: TRBJ2-1
cdr3_aa: CASSPERTGVEQFF
cdr3_nt: TGCGCCAGCAGCCCGGAGAGGACAGGGGTTGAGCAGTTCTTC

d_call: .
v_call: TRBV7-2
clone_size: .
j_call: TRBJ2-7
cdr3_aa: CASRGGALQYF
cdr3_nt: TGTGCCAGCAGGGGGGGAGCGCTGCAGTACTTC

d_call: .
v_call: TRBV5-1
clone_size: .
j_call: TRBJ1-5
cdr3_aa: CASSLTGLSNQPQHF
cdr3_nt: TGCGCCAGCAGCTTGACAGGGCTCAGCAATCAGCCCCAGCATTTT

d_call: .
v_call: TRBV7-6
clone_size: .
j_call: TRBJ1-5
cdr3_aa: CASSPRQYQPQHF
cdr3_nt: TGTGCCAGCAGCCCCCGACAATATCAGCCCCAGCATTTT

d_call: TRBD1
v_call: TRBV6-1
clone_size: .
j_call: TRBJ2-7
cdr3_aa: CASSEGMTGNYEQYF
cdr3_nt: TGTGCCAGCAGTGAAGGTATGACAGGGAACTACGAGCAGTACTTC

d_call: .
v_call: TRBV5-6
clone_size: .
j_call: TRBJ2-2
cdr3_aa: CASSILDGGPGELFF
cdr3_nt: TGTGCCAGCAGTATACTGGATGGAGGGCCCGGGGAGCTGTTTTTT

d_call: .
v_call: TRBV5-1
clone_size: .
j_call: TRBJ2-2
cdr3_aa: CASKLRAQWAGELFF
cdr3_nt: TGCGCCAGCAAGCTCAGGGCGCAATGGGCCGGGGAGCTGTTTTTT

d_call: .
v_call: TRBV30
clone_size: .
j_call: TRBJ1-5
cdr3_aa: CAWNRYSNQPQHF
cdr3_nt: TGTGCCTGGAACAGGTATAGCAATCAGCCCCAGCATTTT

d_call: TRBD1
v_call: TRBV9
clone_size: once
j_call: TRBJ1-2
cdr3_aa: CASSPGGYYGYTF
cdr3_nt: TGTGCCAGCAGCCCAGGGGGCTACTATGGCTACACCTTC